These T cell receptor beta chains were read from a single sample in a study of kidney transplant recipient with SARS-CoV-2 infection. Each CDR3 protein is one row after TCRdb ran MiXCR on the reads. The repertoire holds fewer than 250,000 distinct CDR3 sequences, 25% to 35% seen once, with around 7.8% in the top ten. The source material was a blood sample, sampled at baseline and between days 110 and 120 from a kidney transplant recipient. All receptors come from a young adult male patient who had COVID-19 and was a kidney transplant recipient. Among the T cells, some may be from the graft donor. Both conserved end residues are part of each CDR3. Each record gives: clone size, V gene, J gene, D gene, CDR3 DNA, CDR3 protein. D genes are given only for firm matches. Size tells how often a clone was seen (once, few, many) or the class of an expanded clone, and some rows leave it out.

many	TRBV19	TRBJ2-2	-	TGTGCCAGTAGTATTAAGGGGCCCGGGGAGCTGTTTTTT	CASSIKGPGELFF
-	TRBV16	TRBJ1-2	-	TGTGCCAGCGGCGAATTATGGGTCGTTAGAAAGACCTATGGCTACACCTTC	CASGELWVVRKTYGYTF
many	TRBV12-3/TRBV12-4	TRBJ1-6	-	TGTGCCAGCAGCTTAGACCAAAATTCACCCCTCCACTTT	CASSLDQNSPLHF
many	TRBV6-5	TRBJ1-2	-	TGTGCCAGCAGTCAGGGAGACTATGGCTACACCTTC	CASSQGDYGYTF
-	TRBV3-2	TRBJ2-3	-	TGTGCCAGCGGGACTAGCGGGAGTGCGCAGTATTTT	CASGTSGSAQYF
-	TRBV11-2	TRBJ2-3	-	TGTGCCAGCAGCGCGAGGGGGGTTTTCCGGACCCGGGCTGGCACAGATACGCAGTATTTT	CASSARGVFRTRAGTDTQYF
-	TRBV24-1	TRBJ2-3	-	TGTGCCACCAGTGACCCTAGACCCCCGGGGGATACGCAGTATTTT	CATSDPRPPGDTQYF
many	TRBV5-1	TRBJ1-1	-	TGCGCCAGCAGCTTTAAGGGGGGGAACACTGAAGCTTTCTTT	CASSFKGGNTEAFF
many	TRBV2	TRBJ1-2	TRBD1	TGTGCCAGCAGCTTAAATCAGGGGGCGCGGGGCTACACCTTC	CASSLNQGARGYTF
many	TRBV7-2	TRBJ1-2	-	TGTGCCAGCAGCGTTAGAGGCAGAGACGGAAAGACCTATGGCTACACCTTC	CASSVRGRDGKTYGYTF
many	TRBV12-3/TRBV12-4	TRBJ2-7	-	TGTGCCAGCAGTCCACCAGCAGGGAAGGAGCGCGAGCAGTACTTC	CASSPPAGKEREQYF
many	TRBV27	TRBJ1-1	-	TGTGCCAGCAGTTTAAGAGGGGGTCGAAGGGGCACTGAAGCTTTCTTT	CASSLRGGRRGTEAFF
-	TRBV7-9	TRBJ2-5	-	TGTGCTAGCGGCTTAGAGGTGGGCGCGGGGAAGCAGTACTTC	CASGLEVGAGKQYF
many	TRBV7-4	TRBJ1-4	-	TGTGCCAGCAGCTTTTTGACTAATGAAAAACTGTTTTTT	CASSFLTNEKLFF
many	TRBV12-3/TRBV12-4	TRBJ2-7	TRBD2	TGTGCCAGCTGTGGTAGCGGGATCCCTCGGGAGCAGTACTTC	CASCGSGIPREQYF
many	TRBV7-7	TRBJ1-2	-	TGTGCCAGCAGCAGAAGGAATAAGTGCCGAAAGACCTATGGCTACACCTTC	CASSRRNKCRKTYGYTF
many	TRBV28	TRBJ2-6	-	TGTGCCAGCAGTTTAGATACCTTCTCTGGGGCCAACGTCCTGACTTTC	CASSLDTFSGANVLTF
many	TRBV10-2	TRBJ2-1	TRBD2	TGCGCCACCACGAGAGGGGGGACTAGCGGGAGGAGGAAAAATGAGCAGTTCTTC	CATTRGGTSGRRKNEQFF
-	TRBV30	TRBJ1-2	-	TGTGCCCGGAGCTACAAGCGTTATAGAAGGACCTATGGCTACACCTTC	CARSYKRYRRTYGYTF
-	TRBV18	TRBJ2-7	TRBD1	TGTGCCGGCTCACCCCGGTATGACAGGGACGAGCAGTACTTC	CAGSPRYDRDEQYF
many	TRBV5-3	TRBJ1-2	-	TGTGCCAGAGCGATTCGAGTGGTGAGAAAGACCTATGGCTACACCTTC	CARAIRVVRKTYGYTF
many	TRBV5-4	TRBJ1-5	TRBD1	TGTGCCAGCAGCCGAGACAGGGAAGCTCAGCCCCAGCATTTT	CASSRDREAQPQHF
many	TRBV11-3	TRBJ1-2	-	TGTGCCAGCAGCTTATTTGTCGATCTCGGAAAGACCTATGGCTACACCTTC	CASSLFVDLGKTYGYTF
many	TRBV9	TRBJ1-3	TRBD1	TGTGCCAGCAGCCCAGTGGGACAGGGGGCTGATGGAAACACCATATATTTT	CASSPVGQGADGNTIYF
many	TRBV7-2	TRBJ2-3	-	TGTGCCAGCAGCTTACAAAGCACAGATACGCAGTATTTT	CASSLQSTDTQYF
many	TRBV19	TRBJ1-2	-	TGTGCCAGTAGTGCTATAATGACAAATCGAAAGACCTATGGCTACACCTTC	CASSAIMTNRKTYGYTF
many	TRBV11-1	TRBJ1-2	-	TGTGCCAGCAGCCGTACTTGTAAGGCTGGAAAGACCTATGGCTACACCTTC	CASSRTCKAGKTYGYTF
many	TRBV6-8	TRBJ1-2	-	TGTGCCAGCAGTCGCAAACTACGCTCTAGAAAGACCTATGGCTACACCTTC	CASSRKLRSRKTYGYTF
-	TRBV20-1	TRBJ2-1	-	TGCAGTGCTAGAGATTTGCGGCTGGAACCGAGCAATGAGCAGTTCTTC	CSARDLRLEPSNEQFF
-	TRBV7-7	TRBJ2-7	-	TGTGCTAGCAGCTTAGAGGGGGGGGGCGTAGACTGCTACGAGCAGTACTTC	CASSLEGGGVDCYEQYF
many	TRBV2	TRBJ2-7	-	TGTGCCAGCAGTCGAGAGATGGGGGGCGAGCAGTACTTC	CASSREMGGEQYF
many	TRBV3-1	TRBJ2-1	TRBD2	TGTGCCAGCAGCCTGCTACCGGGACTAGCGGCTACCCGGAACAATGAGCAGTTCTTC	CASSLLPGLAATRNNEQFF
many	TRBV3-2	TRBJ2-1	-	TGTGCCAGCGTGTTTAGCGGGGGCAATGAGCAGTTCTTC	CASVFSGGNEQFF
few	TRBV3-1	TRBJ2-3	-	TGTGCCAGCAGCCAACGACAGACTAGGGGAGATACGCAGTATTTT	CASSQRQTRGDTQYF
-	TRBV20-1	TRBJ2-1	-	TGCAGTGCTACCCCCTCCGGTGCTGAGCAGTTCTTC	CSATPSGAEQFF
many	TRBV27	TRBJ2-3	TRBD2	TGTGCCAGCAGTGCGACTAGCGGGAGGTTTTCGAGCACAGATACGCAGTATTTT	CASSATSGRFSSTDTQYF
many	TRBV28	TRBJ2-2	TRBD2	TGTGCCAGCAGTTTATATAGCGGGAGAGCTTCGAACACCGGGGAGCTGTTTTTT	CASSLYSGRASNTGELFF
-	TRBV27	TRBJ2-4	TRBD1	TGTGCCAGCAGTCGACAGGGAAACATTCAGTACTTC	CASSRQGNIQYF
-	TRBV12-3/TRBV12-4	TRBJ1-1	TRBD1	TGTGCCAGCAGCCCCCCGGACAGGGCAGTAATGAACACTGAAGCTTTCTTT	CASSPPDRAVMNTEAFF
many	TRBV3-1	TRBJ1-2	-	TGTGCCAGCAGCTCTTCGTCCACCCTTCGAAAGACCTATGGCTACACCTTC	CASSSSSTLRKTYGYTF
-	TRBV3-1	TRBJ1-2	-	TGTGCCAGCAGCCGGTGCCACACCCTTCGAAAGACCTATGGCTGCACCTTC	CASSRCHTLRKTYGCTF
-	TRBV5-1	TRBJ2-6	-	TGCGCCAGCGGCCGGAGTTCTGGGGCCAACGTCCTGACTTTC	CASGRSSGANVLTF
-	TRBV15	TRBJ1-2	-	TGTGCCACCAGCGTTGTCATAAGGCGTGGAAAGACCTATGGCTGCACCTTC	CATSVVIRRGKTYGCTF
-	TRBV5-1	TRBJ1-2	-	TGCGCCAGCCATCTCGGATCGGTTCGAAAGACCTATGGCTACACCTTC	CASHLGSVRKTYGYTF
many	TRBV7-7	TRBJ1-2	-	TGTGCCAGCAGCCCCCCGTGTAAGTGCCGAAAGACCTATGGCTACACCTTC	CASSPPCKCRKTYGYTF
-	TRBV5-4	TRBJ1-2	-	TGTGCCAGCCTGGAAGACGTACCAGGAAAGACCTATGGCTACACCTTC	CASLEDVPGKTYGYTF
many	TRBV16	TRBJ1-2	-	TGTGCCAGCAGCGGTATGATGGTCGTTAGAAAGACCTATGGCTACACCTTC	CASSGMMVVRKTYGYTF
many	TRBV7-6	TRBJ1-2	-	TGTGCCAGCAGCGATCGCTATGAATCTCGAAAGACCTATGGCTACACCTTC	CASSDRYESRKTYGYTF
-	TRBV4-1	TRBJ2-1	TRBD2	TGCGCCAGCAGCCAAGATACTAGCGGGATAAATGAGCAGTTCTTC	CASSQDTSGINEQFF
many	TRBV7-9	TRBJ2-7	-	TGTGCCAGCAGCTTAGGTGTTAGCGCCTCCTACGAGCAGTACTTC	CASSLGVSASYEQYF
once	TRBV5-1	TRBJ1-3	-	TGCGCCAGCAACCTAGGGACTTCGGAAGGTCAAAGCACCATATATTTT	CASNLGTSEGQSTIYF
-	TRBV24-1	TRBJ1-2	-	TGTGCCACCAGTGCAGACAATAGTACCAGAAAGACCTATGGCTACACCTTC	CATSADNSTRKTYGYTF
many	TRBV3-1	TRBJ1-3	-	TGTGCCAGCAGCCAAGATAGGGCCGCTGGAAACACCATATATTTT	CASSQDRAAGNTIYF
few	TRBV11-3	TRBJ1-2	-	TGTGCCAGCAGCAAGGCCCGCGATCTCGGAAAGACCTATGGCTACACCTTC	CASSKARDLGKTYGYTF
-	TRBV20-1	TRBJ2-3	TRBD2	TGCAGTGCTAGAAGTGGCTCGGCGGGAGGCACAGATACGCAGTATTTT	CSARSGSAGGTDTQYF